This is a list of T cell receptor beta chains from one sample in a study of blood T cells in healthy people across ages. TCRdb called the 5' RACE reads again in MiXCR, with one record for every CDR3 protein. The sample includes hundreds of thousands of distinct CDR3 sequences, roughly three fifths of them seen just once. Sequenced sample: blood. The source of these receptors is a man between 60 and 70 years old in good health. Both conserved end residues are part of each CDR3. A D gene is named only where the DNA matches it firmly. Rows give clone size only sometimes, using once, few, many, or a class for an expanded clone.

cdr3_aa	cdr3_nt	v_call	j_call	clone_size	d_call
CASSGLAGPTDTQYF	TGTGCCAGCAGCGGACTAGCGGGTCCCACAGATACGCAGTATTTT	TRBV2	TRBJ2-3	.	TRBD2
CASSLAVGGFRETQYF	TGCGCCAGCAGCTTGGCCGTCGGGGGGTTTAGAGAGACCCAGTACTTC	TRBV5-1	TRBJ2-5	.	TRBD2
CSARGQGGYTDMQYF	TGCAGTGCTAGAGGGCAGGGGGGATACACAGATATGCAGTATTTT	TRBV20-1	TRBJ2-3	.	.
CASSQAATGLVGLGPIEQYEQFF	TGTGCCAGCAGCCAAGCTGCGACAGGGTTGGTTGGACTAGGTCCAATCGAACAATATGAGCAGTTCTTC	TRBV14	TRBJ2-1	few	.
CASSISGSGQETQYF	TGTGCCAGTAGTATAAGCGGGTCGGGCCAAGAGACCCAGTACTTC	TRBV19	TRBJ2-5	.	.
CSAKKGAMNSPLHF	TGCAGTGCTAAAAAGGGGGCCATGAATTCACCCCTCCACTTT	TRBV20-1	TRBJ1-6	.	TRBD1
CATEQGWTGELFF	TGTGCCACCGAACAGGGTTGGACCGGGGAGCTGTTTTTT	TRBV3-1	TRBJ2-2	few	.
CASRDGAYEQYF	TGTGCCTCCCGGGACGGTGCCTACGAGCAGTACTTC	TRBV10-3	TRBJ2-7	few	.
CASSPQGLGTDTQYF	TGTGCCAGCAGCCCCCAGGGGTTGGGCACAGATACGCAGTATTTT	TRBV7-7	TRBJ2-3	once	.
CASSQGNVPEAFF	TGTGCCAGCAGCCAAGGCAATGTTCCTGAAGCTTTCTTT	TRBV14	TRBJ1-1	.	.
CASSQLGLASYEQYF	TGTGCCAGCAGCCAACTAGGACTAGCGTCGTACGAGCAGTACTTC	TRBV3-1	TRBJ2-7	few	TRBD2
CASSYSSGKLFF	TGTGCCAGCAGTTACTCGAGTGGAAAACTGTTTTTT	TRBV6-6	TRBJ1-4	few	.
CASRKVGGSYNEQFF	TGTGCCAGCAGAAAGGTGGGGGGATCCTACAATGAGCAGTTCTTC	TRBV28	TRBJ2-1	.	.
CASSSTGGGETQYF	TGTGCCAGCAGCTCCACAGGGGGCGGGGAGACCCAGTACTTC	TRBV5-1	TRBJ2-5	many	TRBD1
CAISELRPGDTGELFF	TGTGCCATCAGTGAGCTGCGACCGGGGGACACCGGGGAGCTGTTTTTT	TRBV10-3	TRBJ2-2	few	.
CASSPLEVRQETQYF	TGTGCCAGCAGTCCCCTCGAAGTGCGCCAAGAGACCCAGTACTTC	TRBV28	TRBJ2-5	.	.
CASSYRKEKLFF	TGTGCCAGCAGTTACAGGAAGGAAAAACTGTTTTTT	TRBV6-5	TRBJ1-4	few	.
CASSRPGSPNEQFF	TGTGCCAGCAGCCGACCCGGGTCCCCTAATGAGCAGTTCTTC	TRBV12-3/TRBV12-4	TRBJ2-1	.	.
CASSLMGYIGNEQYF	TGCGCCAGCAGCTTGATGGGTTATATCGGCAATGAGCAGTACTTC	TRBV5-1	TRBJ2-7	.	.
CASSLEGVYINEQFF	TGTGCCAGCAGCTTAGAAGGGGTCTATATCAATGAGCAGTTCTTC	TRBV7-2	TRBJ2-1	once	.
CSVGNSGGSTDTQYF	TGCAGCGTTGGGAATAGCGGGGGTAGCACAGATACGCAGTATTTT	TRBV29-1	TRBJ2-3	.	TRBD2
CASSRRGARAFF	TGTGCCAGCAGTCGGCGGGGGGCGCGAGCTTTCTTT	TRBV7-2	TRBJ1-1	.	.
CASSPRSQGNIQYF	TGCGCCAGCAGCCCTCGGTCCCAGGGGAACATTCAGTACTTC	TRBV5-1	TRBJ2-4	.	.
CASSADPRGTQYF	TGTGCCAGCAGCGCCGATCCGAGGGGGACCCAGTACTTC	TRBV7-2	TRBJ2-5	once	.
CSVCPSSGSSYNEQFF	TGCAGCGTCTGCCCCTCTAGCGGAAGCTCCTACAATGAGCAGTTCTTC	TRBV29-1	TRBJ2-1	.	TRBD2
CASSYSKAGVAQYF	TGTGCCAGCAGTTACTCCAAGGCCGGAGTGGCCCAGTACTTC	TRBV6-5	TRBJ2-5	.	.
CASSTSTGEYGYTF	TGCGCCAGCAGCACATCGACAGGGGAATATGGCTACACCTTC	TRBV5-1	TRBJ1-2	.	TRBD1
CSAEEGSNYGYTF	TGCAGTGCTGAGGAGGGGAGTAACTATGGCTACACCTTC	TRBV20-1	TRBJ1-2	.	.
CASRMSNQPQHF	TGTGCCAGCAGGATGTCTAATCAGCCCCAGCATTTT	TRBV2	TRBJ1-5	few	.
CSVEDGQGGETQYF	TGCAGCGTTGAAGATGGACAGGGAGGAGAGACCCAGTACTTC	TRBV29-1	TRBJ2-5	.	TRBD1
CSARGSWLDGYTF	TGCAGTGCTAGAGGGTCATGGCTGGATGGCTACACCTTC	TRBV20-1	TRBJ1-2	.	.
CASTGPPDTQYF	TGTGCCAGTACAGGGCCCCCAGATACGCAGTATTTT	TRBV3-1	TRBJ2-3	.	.
CASSFFPGTGGINEQFF	TGTGCCAGCAGTTTTTTTCCCGGAACAGGAGGGATCAATGAGCAGTTCTTC	TRBV12-3/TRBV12-4	TRBJ2-1	.	.
CSAGLAGNEQFF	TGCAGCGCAGGACTAGCGGGGAATGAGCAGTTCTTC	TRBV29-1	TRBJ2-1	few	TRBD2
CASRGRESYEQYF	TGTGCCAGCAGAGGACGGGAGTCCTACGAGCAGTACTTC	TRBV28	TRBJ2-7	once	.
CANSPQDRHNEQYF	TGTGCCAACAGCCCCCAGGACCGCCACAATGAGCAGTACTTC	TRBV9	TRBJ2-7	.	.
CSAGLRDRVYNEQFF	TGCAGTGCGGGGCTCCGGGACAGGGTATACAATGAGCAGTTCTTC	TRBV20-1	TRBJ2-1	few	TRBD1
CASSPLRNQPQHF	TGTGCCAGCAGCCCGCTCCGTAATCAGCCCCAGCATTTT	TRBV7-2	TRBJ1-5	few	.
CASSQERGGPETQYF	TGTGCCAGCAGCCAAGAGCGGGGGGGCCCAGAGACCCAGTACTTC	TRBV4-2	TRBJ2-5	few	TRBD2
CASSLSGGVYNEQFF	TGTGCCAGCAGTCTAAGCGGGGGGGTTTACAATGAGCAGTTCTTC	TRBV7-2	TRBJ2-1	few	TRBD2
CASSIIFGRSNEKLFF	TGTGCCAGCAGTATCATCTTTGGTCGGTCTAATGAAAAACTGTTTTTT	TRBV28	TRBJ1-4	.	.
CASSNPGQGSTEAFF	TGTGCCAGCAGTAATCCGGGACAGGGAAGCACTGAAGCTTTCTTT	TRBV6-6	TRBJ1-1	.	TRBD1
CASRTGASEQYF	TGTGCCAGTAGGACGGGAGCCTCCGAGCAGTACTTC	TRBV19	TRBJ2-7	.	.
CSARRGQGQYGYTF	TGCAGTGCTAGAAGGGGACAGGGGCAGTATGGCTACACCTTC	TRBV20-1	TRBJ1-2	.	TRBD1
CASSPRLAGGPIYEQYF	TGTGCCAGCAGCCCCAGACTAGCGGGGGGGCCTATCTACGAGCAGTACTTC	TRBV7-2	TRBJ2-7	few	TRBD2
CASGITGAGGYTF	TGTGCCAGCGGGATAACAGGGGCTGGAGGCTACACCTTC	TRBV25-1	TRBJ1-2	few	TRBD1
CASRRGQSRETQYF	TGTGCCAGCAGACGGGGACAGTCGAGGGAGACCCAGTACTTC	TRBV2	TRBJ2-5	.	TRBD1
CASTLVPLYGYTF	TGTGCCAGCACCCTCGTCCCACTCTATGGCTACACCTTC	TRBV6-1	TRBJ1-2	.	.
CASNSGWQTDGVNYGYTF	TGTGCCAGCAACTCCGGCTGGCAGACAGACGGGGTTAACTATGGCTACACCTTC	TRBV7-9	TRBJ1-2	few	.
CASSHTRGRTGELFF	TGCGCCAGCAGTCACACCAGGGGGCGGACCGGGGAGCTGTTCTTC	TRBV4-1	TRBJ2-1	.	TRBD1
CASSLSPGGAQEDGYTF	TGTGCCAGCAGCTTATCTCCAGGGGGGGCTCAGGAAGATGGCTACACCTTC	TRBV11-1	TRBJ1-2	.	TRBD1
CASSRNPRQGMNTEAFF	TGCGCCAGCAGCAGAAACCCTCGACAGGGTATGAACACTGAAGCTTTCTTT	TRBV10-2	TRBJ1-1	.	TRBD1
CASSSRKAGNNNEQFF	TGTGCCAGCAGCTCCCGAAAAGCGGGGAATAACAATGAGCAGTTCTTC	TRBV7-9	TRBJ2-1	few	TRBD2